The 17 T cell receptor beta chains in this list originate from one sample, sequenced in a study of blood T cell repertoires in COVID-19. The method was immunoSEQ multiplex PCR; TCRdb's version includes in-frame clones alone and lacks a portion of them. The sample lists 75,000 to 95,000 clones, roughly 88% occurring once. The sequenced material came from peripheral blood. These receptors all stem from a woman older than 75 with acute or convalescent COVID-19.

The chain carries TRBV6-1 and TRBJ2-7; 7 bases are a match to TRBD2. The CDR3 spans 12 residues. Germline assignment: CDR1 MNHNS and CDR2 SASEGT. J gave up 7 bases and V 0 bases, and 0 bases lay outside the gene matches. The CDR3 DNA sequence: TGTGCCAGCAGTGAAGCGGGGGGGGAGCAGTACTTC. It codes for CASSEAGGEQYF.

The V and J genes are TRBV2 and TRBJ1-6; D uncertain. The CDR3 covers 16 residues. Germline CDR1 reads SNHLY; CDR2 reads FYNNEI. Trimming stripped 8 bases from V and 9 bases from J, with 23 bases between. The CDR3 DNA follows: TGTGCCAGCCGAACAAGCAGAGGCGGTTTGGGTTCACCCCTCCACTTT. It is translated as CASRTSRGGLGSPLHF. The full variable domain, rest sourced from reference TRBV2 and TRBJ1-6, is EPEVTQTPSHQVTQMGQEVILRCVPISNHLYFYWYRQILGQKVEFLVSFYNNEISEKSEIFDDQFSVERPDGSNFTLKIRSTKLEDSAMYFCASRTSRGGLGSPLHFGNGTRLTVT.

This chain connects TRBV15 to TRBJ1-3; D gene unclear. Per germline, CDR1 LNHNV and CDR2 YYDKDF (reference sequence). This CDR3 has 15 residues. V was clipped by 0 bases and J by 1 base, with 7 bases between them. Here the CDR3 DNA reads TGTGCCACCAGCAGAGATGCAGTTTCTGGAAACACCATATATTTT. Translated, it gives CATSRDAVSGNTIYF. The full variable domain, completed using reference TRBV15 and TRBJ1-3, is DAMVIQNPRYQVTQFGKPVTLSCSQTLNHNVMYWYQQKSSQAPKLLFHYYDKDFNNEADTPDNFQSRRPNTSFCFLDIRSPGLGDTAMYLCATSRDAVSGNTIYFGEGSWLTVV.

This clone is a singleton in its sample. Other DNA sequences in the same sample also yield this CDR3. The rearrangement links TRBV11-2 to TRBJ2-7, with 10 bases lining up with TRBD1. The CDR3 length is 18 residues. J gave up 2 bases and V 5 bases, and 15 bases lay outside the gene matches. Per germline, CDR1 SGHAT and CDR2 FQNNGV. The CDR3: CASSSIRGRDRGTYEQYF. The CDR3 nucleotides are TGTGCCAGCAGCAGTATTCGGGGGCGGGACAGGGGTACCTACGAGCAGTACTTC.

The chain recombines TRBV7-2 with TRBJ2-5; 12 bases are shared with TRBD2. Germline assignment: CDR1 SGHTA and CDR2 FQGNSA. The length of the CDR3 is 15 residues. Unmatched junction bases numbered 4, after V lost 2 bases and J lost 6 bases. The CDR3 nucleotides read TGTGCCAGCAGCTTATCTAGCGGGGGGGAGAAGACCCAGTACTTC. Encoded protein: CASSLSSGGEKTQYF.

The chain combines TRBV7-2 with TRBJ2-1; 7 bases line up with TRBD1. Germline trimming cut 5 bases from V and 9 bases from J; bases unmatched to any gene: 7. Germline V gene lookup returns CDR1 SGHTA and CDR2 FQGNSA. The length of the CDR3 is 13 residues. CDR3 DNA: TGTGCCAGCAGCCTCCGACAGGGAACTGAGCAGTTCTTC. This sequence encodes CASSLRQGTEQFF.

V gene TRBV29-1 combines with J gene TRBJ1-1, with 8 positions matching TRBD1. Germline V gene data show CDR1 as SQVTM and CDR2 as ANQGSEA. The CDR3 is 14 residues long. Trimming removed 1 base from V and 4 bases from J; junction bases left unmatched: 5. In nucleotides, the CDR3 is TGCAGCGTTGAAGGGACAGGGAGGGCCACTGAAGCTTTCTTT. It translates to CSVEGTGRATEAFF.

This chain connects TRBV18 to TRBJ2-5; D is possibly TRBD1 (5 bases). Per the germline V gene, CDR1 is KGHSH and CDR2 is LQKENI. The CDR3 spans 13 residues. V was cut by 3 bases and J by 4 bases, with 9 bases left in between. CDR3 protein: CASSPPGRETQYF. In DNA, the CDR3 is TGTGCCAGCTCACCCCCAGGGCGAGAGACCCAGTACTTC. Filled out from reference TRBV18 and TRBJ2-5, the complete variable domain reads NAGVMQNPRHLVRRRGQEARLRCSPMKGHSHVYWYRQLPEEGLKFMVYLQKENIIDESGMPKERFSAEFPKEGPSILRIQQVVRGDSAAYFCASSPPGRETQYFGPGTRLLVL.

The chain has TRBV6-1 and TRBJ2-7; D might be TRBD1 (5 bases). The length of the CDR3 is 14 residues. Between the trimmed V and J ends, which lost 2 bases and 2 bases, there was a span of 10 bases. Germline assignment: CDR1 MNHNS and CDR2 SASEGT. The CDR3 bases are TGTGCCAGCAGTGAAATGACAGCTACCTACGAGCAGTACTTC. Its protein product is CASSEMTATYEQYF.

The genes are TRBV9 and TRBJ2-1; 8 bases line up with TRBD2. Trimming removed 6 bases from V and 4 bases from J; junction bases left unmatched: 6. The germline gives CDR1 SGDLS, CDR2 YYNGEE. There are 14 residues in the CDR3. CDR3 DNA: TGTGCCAGCAACCGGGGGGGAGGTTACAATGAGCAGTTCTTC. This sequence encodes CASNRGGGYNEQFF.

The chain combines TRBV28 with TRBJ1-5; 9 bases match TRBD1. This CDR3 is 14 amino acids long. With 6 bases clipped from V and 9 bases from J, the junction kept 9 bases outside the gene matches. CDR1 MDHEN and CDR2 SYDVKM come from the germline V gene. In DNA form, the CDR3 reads TGTGCCAGCAGCCTGGGGGGACAGGGACGGCCCCAGCATTTT. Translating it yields CASSLGGQGRPQHF.

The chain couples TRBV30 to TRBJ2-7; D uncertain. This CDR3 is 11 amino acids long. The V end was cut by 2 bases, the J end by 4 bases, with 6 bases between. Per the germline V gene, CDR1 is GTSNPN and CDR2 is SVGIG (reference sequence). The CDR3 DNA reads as TGTGCCTGGAGTACCCAGTACGAGCAGTACTTC. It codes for CAWSTQYEQYF.

Written as DNA, the CDR3 is TGTGCCAGCGTTCGGTTCTATGGCTACACCTTC. Translating it yields CASVRFYGYTF. J is TRBJ1-2 and V is TRBV9; D not certain. This CDR3 spans 11 amino acids. Germline CDR1 is SGDLS and CDR2 is YYNGEE. V was cut by 7 bases and J by 4 bases, with 8 bases left in between.

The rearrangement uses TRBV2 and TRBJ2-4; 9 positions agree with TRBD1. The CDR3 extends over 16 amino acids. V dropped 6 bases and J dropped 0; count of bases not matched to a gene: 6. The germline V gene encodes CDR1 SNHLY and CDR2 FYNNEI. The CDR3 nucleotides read TGTGCCAGCAGCCAAACAGGGGGCGCAGCCAAAAACATTCAGTACTTC. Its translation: CASSQTGGAAKNIQYF.

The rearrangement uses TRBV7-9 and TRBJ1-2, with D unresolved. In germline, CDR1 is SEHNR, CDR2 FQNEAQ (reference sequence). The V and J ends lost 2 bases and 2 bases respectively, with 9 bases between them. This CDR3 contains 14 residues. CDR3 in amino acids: CASSLSGFNYGYTF. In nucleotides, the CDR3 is TGTGCCAGCAGCTTATCGGGGTTCAACTATGGCTACACCTTC. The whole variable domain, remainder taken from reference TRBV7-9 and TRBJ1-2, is DTGVSQNPRHKITKRGQNVTFRCDPISEHNRLYWYRQTLGQGPEFLTYFQNEAQLEKSRLLSDRFSAERPKGSFSTLEIQRTEQGDSAMYLCASSLSGFNYGYTFGSGTRLTVV.

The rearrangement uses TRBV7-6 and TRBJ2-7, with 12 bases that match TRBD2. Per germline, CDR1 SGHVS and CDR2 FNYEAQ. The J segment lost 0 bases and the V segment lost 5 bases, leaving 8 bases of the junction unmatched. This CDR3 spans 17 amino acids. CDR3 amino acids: CASSKGTSGSSSYEQYF. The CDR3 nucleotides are TGTGCCAGCAGCAAAGGGACTAGCGGGTCGAGCTCCTACGAGCAGTACTTC.

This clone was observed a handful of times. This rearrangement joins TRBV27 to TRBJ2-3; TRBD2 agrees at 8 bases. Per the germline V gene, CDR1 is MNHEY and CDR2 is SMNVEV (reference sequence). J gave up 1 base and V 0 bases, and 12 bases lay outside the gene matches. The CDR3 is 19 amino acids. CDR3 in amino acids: CASSLSASGFWGRTDTQYF. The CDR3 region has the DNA TGTGCCAGCAGTTTATCGGCTAGCGGGTTTTGGGGGCGCACAGATACGCAGTATTTT.